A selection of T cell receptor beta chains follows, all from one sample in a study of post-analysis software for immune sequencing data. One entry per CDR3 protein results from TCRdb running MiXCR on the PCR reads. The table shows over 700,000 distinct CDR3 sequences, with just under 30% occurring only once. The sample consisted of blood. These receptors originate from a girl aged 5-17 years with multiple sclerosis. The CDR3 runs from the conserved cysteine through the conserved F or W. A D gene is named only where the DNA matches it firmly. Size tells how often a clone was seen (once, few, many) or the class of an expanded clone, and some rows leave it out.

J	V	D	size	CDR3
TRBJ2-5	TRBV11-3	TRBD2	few	CASSFGSGTQETQYF
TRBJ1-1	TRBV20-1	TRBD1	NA	CSARDGGTGAIWVDTEAFF
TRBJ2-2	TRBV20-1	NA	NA	CSARVGRGGTGELFF
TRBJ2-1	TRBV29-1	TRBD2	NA	CSVAVAGVDNEQFF
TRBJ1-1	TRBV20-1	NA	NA	CSAAKQGGWVTEAFF
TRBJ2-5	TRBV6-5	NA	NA	CASSYSLGAGPGNEQYF
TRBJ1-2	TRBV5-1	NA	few	CASSSDHYGYTF
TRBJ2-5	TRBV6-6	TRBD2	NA	CASSYSSGSGQYF
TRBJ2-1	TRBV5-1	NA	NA	CASSLAWQGLGSYNEQFF
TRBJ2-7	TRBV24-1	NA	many	CATSDPPPRTKSYEQYF
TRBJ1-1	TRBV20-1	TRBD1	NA	CSDIGTGDTEAFF
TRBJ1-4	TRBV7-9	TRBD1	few	CASSLGWTGSEKLFF
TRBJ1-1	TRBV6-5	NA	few	CASLPPGGGTEAFF
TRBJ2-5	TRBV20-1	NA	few	CSAPPISGPLRYNEQYF
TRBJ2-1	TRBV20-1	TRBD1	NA	CSASGRHPGQGKYNEQFF
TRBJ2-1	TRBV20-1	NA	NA	CSAGGGNDEQFF
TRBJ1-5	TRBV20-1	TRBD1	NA	CSATDRGNQPQHF
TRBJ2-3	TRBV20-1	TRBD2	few	CSALIAGPDTQYF
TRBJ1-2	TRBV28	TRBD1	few	CASRAGQGGYGYTF
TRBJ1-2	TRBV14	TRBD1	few	CASSQRTGARYGYTF
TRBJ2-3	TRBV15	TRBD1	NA	CATSSGTATPDTQYF
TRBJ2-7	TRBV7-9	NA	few	CASSSEGLSYEQYF
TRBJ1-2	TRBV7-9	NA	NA	CASSLGLRATYGYTF
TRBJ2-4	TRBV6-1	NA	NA	CASSADPTYNEQYF
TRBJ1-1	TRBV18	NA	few	CASSLSQDHTEAFF